This T cell receptor (beta chain) was observed in a study of T cell changes during pregnancy in multiple sclerosis. Trimming took 3 bases from V and 7 from J; bases not matched to a gene: 8. Looked up from germline, CDR1 is MNHEY and CDR2 is SMNVEV (reference sequence). This CDR3 spans 16 amino acids. Here immunoSEQ multiplex PCR was the method, and the copy in TCRdb shows in-frame clones only, minus some. Among some 29,000 clones listed, approximately 90% were seen once. Here the sequenced sample was CD8+ T cells from peripheral blood mononuclear cells, taken before pregnancy. The chain carries TRBV27 and TRBJ1-6, with 8 positions matching TRBD1. This clonotype was sampled from a female donor with multiple sclerosis, enrolled in a pregnancy study. The CDR3: CASSLWQGAGNSPLHF. The CDR3 DNA is TGTGCCAGCAGTTTGTGGCAGGGGGCAGGAAATTCACCCCTCCACTTT.